The clone carrying this TCR beta chain was detected many times. Its antigen remains unidentified. PBMCs numbering at least 6.5 million were isolated per sample. This record belongs to a study of blood T cells in healthy people across ages. General study findings and limits: A strong correlation was found between TCR beta diversity and the percentage of naive T cells. Because donor CMV status was unknown, expanded clonotype changes were possibly confounded.

A J-beta primer mix and a sample-barcoded 5' primer were used in a second PCR of about 7 to 12 cycles. One entry per CDR3 protein, called by TCRdb with MiXCR from the 5' RACE reads. The table records more than 900,000 distinct CDR3 sequences, roughly 28% of them present only once. Between the trimmed V and J ends, which lost 2 bases and 0 bases, there was a span of 10 bases. The CDR3 runs 15 residues. Germline V gene data show CDR1 as LNHNV and CDR2 as YYDKDF (reference sequence). These records were also assigned to another study, of T cells of mothers and their children.

Material for sequencing was blood. The TCR originated in a woman in her thirties or forties in good health. V gene TRBV15 combines with J gene TRBJ1-2, with a possible D match to TRBD1 (6 bases). The CDR3 reads CATSRRTVANYGYTF. CDR3 sequence (DNA): TGTGCCACCAGCAGACGGACAGTTGCTAACTATGGCTACACCTTC. Drawing the rest from reference TRBV15 and TRBJ1-2, the complete variable domain is DAMVIQNPRYQVTQFGKPVTLSCSQTLNHNVMYWYQQKSSQAPKLLFHYYDKDFNNEADTPDNFQSRRPNTSFCFLDIRSPGLGDTAMYLCATSRRTVANYGYTFGSGTRLTVV.